This TCR beta chain was observed in a study of blood T cell repertoires in COVID-19. Study at large: Sites in the United States, Italy and Spain provided acute and convalescent COVID-19 samples. PBMCs, B-cell-depleted T cells, or T cells provided the cDNA or gDNA that made up the material.

Measured with immunoSEQ multiplex PCR; TCRdb has only the in-frame clones, and not every one. The data contain under 200,000 clones, about 85% of them singletons. CDR1 and CDR2 from the germline V gene are MNHEY and SMNVEV (reference sequence). Trimming at V came to 7 bases and at J to 6 bases, leaving 14 bases not matched to a gene. This CDR3 has 16 residues. Sequencing used peripheral blood. This TCR was sampled from an elderly woman with acute or convalescent COVID-19. This rearrangement joins TRBV27 to TRBJ2-2; 7 bases fit TRBD2. CDR3 amino acids: CASNPAGVAAAGELFF. CDR3 sequence (DNA): TGTGCCAGCAATCCGGCGGGGGTAGCGGCGGCCGGGGAGCTGTTTTTT.